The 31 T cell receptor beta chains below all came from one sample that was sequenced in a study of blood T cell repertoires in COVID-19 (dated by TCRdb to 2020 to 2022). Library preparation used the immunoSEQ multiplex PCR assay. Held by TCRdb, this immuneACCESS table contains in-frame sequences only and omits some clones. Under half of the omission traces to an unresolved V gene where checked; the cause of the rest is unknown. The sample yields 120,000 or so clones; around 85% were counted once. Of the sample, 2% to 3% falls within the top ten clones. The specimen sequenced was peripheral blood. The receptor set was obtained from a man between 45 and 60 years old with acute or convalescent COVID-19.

This chain's CDR3 is CASSQTSGGGNEQFF. The CDR3 bases are TGTGCCAGCTCACAAACGAGCGGGGGGGGCAATGAGCAGTTCTTC. The J gene is TRBJ2-1, the V gene TRBV18; 10 positions agree with TRBD2. Unmatched junction bases numbered 6, after V lost 4 bases and J lost 6 bases. CDR3 size: 15 residues. The germline CDR1 and CDR2 sequences are KGHSH and LQKENI.

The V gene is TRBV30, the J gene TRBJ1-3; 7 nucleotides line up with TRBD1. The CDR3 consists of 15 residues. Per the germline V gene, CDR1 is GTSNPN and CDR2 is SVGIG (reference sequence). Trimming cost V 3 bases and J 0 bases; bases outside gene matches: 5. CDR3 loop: CAWRKDRISGNTIYF. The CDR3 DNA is TGTGCCTGGAGAAAGGACAGGATCTCTGGAAACACCATATATTTT.

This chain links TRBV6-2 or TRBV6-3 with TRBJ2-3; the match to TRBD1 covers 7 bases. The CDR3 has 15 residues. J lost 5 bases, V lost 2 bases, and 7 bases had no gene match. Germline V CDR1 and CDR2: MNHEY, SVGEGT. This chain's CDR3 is CASSYPNRGGDTQYF. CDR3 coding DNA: TGTGCCAGCAGTTACCCCAACAGGGGCGGAGATACGCAGTATTTT.

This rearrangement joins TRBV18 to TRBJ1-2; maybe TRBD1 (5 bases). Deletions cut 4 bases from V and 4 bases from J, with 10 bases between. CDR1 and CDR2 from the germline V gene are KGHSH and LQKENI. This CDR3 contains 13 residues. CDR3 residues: CASSLQGLYGYTF. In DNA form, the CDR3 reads TGTGCCAGCTCACTGCAGGGTCTCTATGGCTACACCTTC.

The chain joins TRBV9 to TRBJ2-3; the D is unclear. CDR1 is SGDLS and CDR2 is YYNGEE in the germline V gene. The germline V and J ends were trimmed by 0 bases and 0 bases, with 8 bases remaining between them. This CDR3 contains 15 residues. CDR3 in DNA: TGTGCCAGCAGCGTAGGTGGAGTGAGCACAGATACGCAGTATTTT. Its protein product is CASSVGGVSTDTQYF.

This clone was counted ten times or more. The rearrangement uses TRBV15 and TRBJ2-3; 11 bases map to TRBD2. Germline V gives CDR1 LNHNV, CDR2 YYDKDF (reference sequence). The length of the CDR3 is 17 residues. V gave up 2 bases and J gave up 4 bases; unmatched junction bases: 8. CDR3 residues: CATSRPGLAGGADTQYF. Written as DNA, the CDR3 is TGTGCCACCAGCAGACCTGGGCTAGCGGGAGGAGCAGATACGCAGTATTTT.

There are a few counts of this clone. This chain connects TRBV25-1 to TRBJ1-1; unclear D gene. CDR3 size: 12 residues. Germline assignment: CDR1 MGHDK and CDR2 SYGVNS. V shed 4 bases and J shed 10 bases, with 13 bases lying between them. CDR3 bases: TGTGCCAGCAGTGCGACAAGTACTTCAGCTTTCTTT. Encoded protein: CASSATSTSAFF.

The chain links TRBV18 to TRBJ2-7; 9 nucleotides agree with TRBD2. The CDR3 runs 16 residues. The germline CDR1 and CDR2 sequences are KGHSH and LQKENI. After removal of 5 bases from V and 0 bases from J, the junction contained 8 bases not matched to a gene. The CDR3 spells CASSEAGGYSSYEQYF. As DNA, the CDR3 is TGTGCCAGCTCAGAAGCGGGAGGTTATAGCTCCTACGAGCAGTACTTC.

CDR3 sequence reads: CASTLQGAGEQYF. CDR3 nucleotide sequence: TGCGCCAGCACTCTACAGGGGGCTGGAGAGCAGTACTTC. The rearrangement uses TRBV5-1 and TRBJ2-7, with 9 bases that match TRBD1. Unmatched junction bases numbered 8, after V lost 6 bases and J lost 7 bases. There are 13 residues in the CDR3. CDR1 is SGHRS and CDR2 is YFSETQ in the germline V gene. Based on the CDR3 plus reference TRBV5-1 and TRBJ2-7, the full variable domain is KAGVTQTPRYLIKTRGQQVTLSCSPISGHRSVSWYQQTPGQGLQFLFEYFSETQRNKGNFPGRFSGRQFSNSRSEMNVSTLELGDSALYLCASTLQGAGEQYFGPGTRLTVT.

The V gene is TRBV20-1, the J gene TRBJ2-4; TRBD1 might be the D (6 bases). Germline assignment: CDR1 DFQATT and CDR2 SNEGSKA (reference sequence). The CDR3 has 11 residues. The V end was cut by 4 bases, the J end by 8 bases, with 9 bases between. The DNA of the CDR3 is TGCAGTGCTACCCCAGGGGACATTCAGTACTTC. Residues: CSATPGDIQYF.

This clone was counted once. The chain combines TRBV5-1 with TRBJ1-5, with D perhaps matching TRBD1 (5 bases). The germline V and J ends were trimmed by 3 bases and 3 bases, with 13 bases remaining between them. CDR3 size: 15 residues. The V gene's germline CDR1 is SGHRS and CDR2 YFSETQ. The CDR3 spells CASSSTGAYNQPQHF. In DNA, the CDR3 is TGCGCCAGCAGCTCAACAGGAGCCTACAATCAGCCCCAGCATTTT.

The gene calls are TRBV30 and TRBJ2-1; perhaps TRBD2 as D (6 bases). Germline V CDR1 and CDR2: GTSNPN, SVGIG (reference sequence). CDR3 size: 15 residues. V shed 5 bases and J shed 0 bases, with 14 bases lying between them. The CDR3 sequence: CAWGRDFGSYNEQFF. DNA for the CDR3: TGTGCCTGGGGCCGGGACTTCGGCTCCTACAATGAGCAGTTCTTC.

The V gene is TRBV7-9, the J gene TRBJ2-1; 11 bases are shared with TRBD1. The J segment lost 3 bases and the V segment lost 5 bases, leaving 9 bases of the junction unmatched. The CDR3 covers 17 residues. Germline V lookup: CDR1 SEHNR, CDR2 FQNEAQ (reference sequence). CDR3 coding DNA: TGTGCCAGCAGCCCTCCCCCGGGACAGGGGGACTACAATGAGCAGTTCTTC. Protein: CASSPPPGQGDYNEQFF.

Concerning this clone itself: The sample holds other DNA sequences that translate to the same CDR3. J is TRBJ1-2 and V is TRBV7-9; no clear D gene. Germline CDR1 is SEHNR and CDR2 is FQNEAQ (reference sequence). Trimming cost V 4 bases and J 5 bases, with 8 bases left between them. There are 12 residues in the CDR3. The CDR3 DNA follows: TGTGCCAGCAGCTCCGAGAGTTATGGCTACACCTTC. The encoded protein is CASSSESYGYTF. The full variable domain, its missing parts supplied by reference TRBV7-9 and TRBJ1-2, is DTGVSQNPRHKITKRGQNVTFRCDPISEHNRLYWYRQTLGQGPEFLTYFQNEAQLEKSRLLSDRFSAERPKGSFSTLEIQRTEQGDSAMYLCASSSESYGYTFGSGTRLTVV.

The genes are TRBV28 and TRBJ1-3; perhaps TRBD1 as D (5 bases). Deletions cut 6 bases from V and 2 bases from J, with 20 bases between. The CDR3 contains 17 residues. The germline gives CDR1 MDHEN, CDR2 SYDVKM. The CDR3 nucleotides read TGTGCCAGCAGCATTTGGGTCTCGATGGGGCCTGGAAACACCATATATTTT. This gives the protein CASSIWVSMGPGNTIYF.

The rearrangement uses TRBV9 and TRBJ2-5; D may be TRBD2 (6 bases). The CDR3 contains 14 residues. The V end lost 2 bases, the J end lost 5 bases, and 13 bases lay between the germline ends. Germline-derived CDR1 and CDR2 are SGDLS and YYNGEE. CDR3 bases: TGTGCCAGCAGCGTGCAGGGTGGAGGGGAGACCCAGTACTTC. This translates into CASSVQGGGETQYF.

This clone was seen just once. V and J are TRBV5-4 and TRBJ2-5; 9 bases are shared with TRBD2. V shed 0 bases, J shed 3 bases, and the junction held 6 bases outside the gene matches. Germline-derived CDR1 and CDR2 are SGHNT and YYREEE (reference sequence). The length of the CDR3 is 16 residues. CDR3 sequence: CASSLVGASGKETQYF. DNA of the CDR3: TGTGCCAGCAGCTTGGTAGGGGCTAGCGGGAAAGAGACCCAGTACTTC.

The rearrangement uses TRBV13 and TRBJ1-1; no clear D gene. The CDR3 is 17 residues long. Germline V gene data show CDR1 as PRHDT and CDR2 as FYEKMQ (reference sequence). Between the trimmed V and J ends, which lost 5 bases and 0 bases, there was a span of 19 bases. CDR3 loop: CASSPASGENMNTEAFF. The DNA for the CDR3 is TGTGCCAGCAGCCCTGCCTCCGGGGAAAATATGAACACTGAAGCTTTCTTT.

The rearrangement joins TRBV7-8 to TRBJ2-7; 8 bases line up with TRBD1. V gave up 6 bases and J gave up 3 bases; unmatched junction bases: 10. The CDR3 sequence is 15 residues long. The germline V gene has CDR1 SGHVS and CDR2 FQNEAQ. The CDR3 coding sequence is TGTGCCAGCAGACGATTTTGGACAGGGCGCTACGAGCAGTACTTC. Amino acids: CASRRFWTGRYEQYF. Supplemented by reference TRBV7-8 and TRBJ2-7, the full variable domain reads GAGVSQSPRYKVAKRGQDVALRCDPISGHVSLFWYQQALGQGPEFLTYFQNEAQLDKSGLPSDRFFAERPEGSVSTLKIQRTQQEDSAVYLCASRRFWTGRYEQYFGPGTRLTVT.

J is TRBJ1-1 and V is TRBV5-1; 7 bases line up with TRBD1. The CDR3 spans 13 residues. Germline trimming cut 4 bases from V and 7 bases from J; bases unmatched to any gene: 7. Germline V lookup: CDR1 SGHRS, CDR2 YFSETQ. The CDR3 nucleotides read TGCGCCAGCAGCCTGGGACAGAGAGGTGAAGCTTTCTTT. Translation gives CASSLGQRGEAFF.

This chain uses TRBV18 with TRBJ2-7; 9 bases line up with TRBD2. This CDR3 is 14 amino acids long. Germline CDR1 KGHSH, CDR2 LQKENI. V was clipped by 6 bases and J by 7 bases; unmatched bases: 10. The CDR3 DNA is TGTGCCAGCTCCATAGCGGGAGTGTCCAATGAGCAGTACTTC. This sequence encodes CASSIAGVSNEQYF.

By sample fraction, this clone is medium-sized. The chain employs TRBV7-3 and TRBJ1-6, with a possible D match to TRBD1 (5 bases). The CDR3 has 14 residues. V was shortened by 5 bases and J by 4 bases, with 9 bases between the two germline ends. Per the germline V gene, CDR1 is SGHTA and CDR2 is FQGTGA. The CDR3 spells CASSPTAYNSPLHF. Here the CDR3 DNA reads TGTGCCAGCAGCCCGACAGCATATAATTCACCCCTCCACTTT.

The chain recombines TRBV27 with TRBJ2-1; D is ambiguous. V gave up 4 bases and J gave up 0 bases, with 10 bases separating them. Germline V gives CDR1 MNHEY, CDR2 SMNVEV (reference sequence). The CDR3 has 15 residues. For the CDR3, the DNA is TGTGCCAGCAGTTCCCGTGCGAGCTCCTACAATGAGCAGTTCTTC. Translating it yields CASSSRASSYNEQFF.

This CDR3 is CASSLGGAVLYEQYF. The CDR3 DNA reads TGTGCCAGCAGCTTGGGGGGCGCCGTGCTGTACGAGCAGTACTTC. The chain couples TRBV5-4 to TRBJ2-7; the D gene is possibly TRBD1 (5 bases). The CDR3 contains 15 residues. Germline loops: CDR1 SGHNT, CDR2 YYREEE (reference sequence). With 0 bases removed from V and 4 bases from J, the gap between germline ends came to 14 bases.

This CDR3 reads CASSYTFRGIQETQYF. DNA of the CDR3: TGTGCCAGCAGTTACACTTTTAGGGGAATACAAGAGACCCAGTACTTC. The chain carries TRBV6-6 and TRBJ2-5, with D possibly being TRBD1 (5 bases). The CDR3 is made up of 16 amino acids. Trimming removed 2 bases from V and 2 bases from J, with 15 bases in between. CDR1 and CDR2 from the germline V gene are MNHNY and SVGAGI (reference sequence).

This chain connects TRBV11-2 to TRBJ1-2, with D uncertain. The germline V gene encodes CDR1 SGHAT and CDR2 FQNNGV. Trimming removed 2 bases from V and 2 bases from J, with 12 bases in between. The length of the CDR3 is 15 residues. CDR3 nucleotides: TGTGCCAGCAGCTTAAGGAGGGATTCAAACTATGGCTACACCTTC. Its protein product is CASSLRRDSNYGYTF.

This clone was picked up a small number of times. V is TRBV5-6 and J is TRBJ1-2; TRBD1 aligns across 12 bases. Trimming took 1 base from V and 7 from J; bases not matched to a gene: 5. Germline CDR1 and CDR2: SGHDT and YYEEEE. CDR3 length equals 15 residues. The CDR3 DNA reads TGTGCCAGCAGCTTGTTGGGACAGGGGGCGCTTGGCTACACCTTC. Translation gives CASSLLGQGALGYTF.

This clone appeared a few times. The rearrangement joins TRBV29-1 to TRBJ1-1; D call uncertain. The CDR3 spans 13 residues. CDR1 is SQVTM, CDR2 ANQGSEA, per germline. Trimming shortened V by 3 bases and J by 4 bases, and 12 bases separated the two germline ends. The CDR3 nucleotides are TGCAGCGTTGATTTCGGGGTCTTCACTGAAGCTTTCTTT. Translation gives CSVDFGVFTEAFF.

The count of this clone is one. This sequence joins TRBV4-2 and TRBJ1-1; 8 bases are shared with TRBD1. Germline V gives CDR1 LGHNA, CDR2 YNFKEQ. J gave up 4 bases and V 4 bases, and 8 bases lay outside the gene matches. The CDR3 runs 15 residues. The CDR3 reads CASSPRAGGGTEAFF. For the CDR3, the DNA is TGTGCCAGCAGCCCCAGGGCAGGGGGCGGCACTGAAGCTTTCTTT.

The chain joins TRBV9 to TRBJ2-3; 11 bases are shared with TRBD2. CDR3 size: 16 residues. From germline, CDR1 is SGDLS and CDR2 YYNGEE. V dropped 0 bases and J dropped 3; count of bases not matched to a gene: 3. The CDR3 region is CASSVEGLAVTDTQYF. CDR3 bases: TGTGCCAGCAGCGTAGAGGGACTAGCGGTAACAGATACGCAGTATTTT.

As DNA, the CDR3 is TGTGCCAGCAGACCCCGACCGGCGGGGACTGAAGCTTTCTTT. It codes for CASRPRPAGTEAFF. J is TRBJ1-1 and V is TRBV28; D is unresolved. This CDR3 spans 14 amino acids. From germline, CDR1 is MDHEN and CDR2 SYDVKM. Trimming left V 6 bases short and J 5 bases short, with 16 bases between.